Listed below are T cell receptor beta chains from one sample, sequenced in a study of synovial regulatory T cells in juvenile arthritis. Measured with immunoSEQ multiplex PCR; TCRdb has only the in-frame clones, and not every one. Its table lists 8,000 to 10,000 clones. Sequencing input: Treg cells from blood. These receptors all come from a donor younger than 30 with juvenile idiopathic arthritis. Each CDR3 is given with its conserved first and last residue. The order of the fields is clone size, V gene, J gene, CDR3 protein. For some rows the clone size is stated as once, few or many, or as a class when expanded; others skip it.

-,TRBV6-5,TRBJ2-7,CASSYSTGGLDEQYF
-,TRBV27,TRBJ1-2,CASRRPHPHF
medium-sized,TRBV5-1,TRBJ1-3,CASRWTGGNTIYF
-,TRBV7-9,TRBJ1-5,CASSLGPLANQPQHF
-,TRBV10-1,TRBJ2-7,CASSEIGDSYEQYF
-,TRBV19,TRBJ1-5,CASSPGSNQPQHF
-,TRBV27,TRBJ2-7,CASSFRGRAYEQYF
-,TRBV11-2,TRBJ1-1,CASSLGGGRLNTEAFF
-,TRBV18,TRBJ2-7,CASSPRLTKRGEQYF
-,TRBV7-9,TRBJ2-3,CASSPGQGWSGRRGDTQYF
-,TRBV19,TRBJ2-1,CASSIGRDPDEQFF
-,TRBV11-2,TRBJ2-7,CASSLYPSYEQYF
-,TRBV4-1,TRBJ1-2,CASSQEDRANYGYTF
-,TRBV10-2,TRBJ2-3,CASSESGPGGLHPTDTQYF
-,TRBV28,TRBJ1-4,CASSFSGLGPKLFF
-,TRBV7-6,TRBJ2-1,CASSGTGTDYNEQFF
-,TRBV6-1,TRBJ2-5,CASNPAGTYQETQYF
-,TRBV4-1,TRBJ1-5,CASSQDGPRNQPQHF
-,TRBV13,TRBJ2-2,CASSGRRAHLSSTGELFF
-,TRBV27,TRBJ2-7,CASRPSRGEQYF
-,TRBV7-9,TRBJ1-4,CASSRGRNEKLFF
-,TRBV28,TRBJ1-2,CASRGTTGSYGYTF
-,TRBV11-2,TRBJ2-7,CASSLDPSGAAHEQYF
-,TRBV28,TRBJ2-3,CASSGQGVDTQYF
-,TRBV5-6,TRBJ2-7,CASSLGGTGGYEQYF
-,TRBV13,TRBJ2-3,CASRREDTDTQYF
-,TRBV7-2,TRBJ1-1,CASSFRRGLEAFF
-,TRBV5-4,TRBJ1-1,CASRGPSGMNTEAFF
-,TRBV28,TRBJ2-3,CASVRRGGRDTQYF
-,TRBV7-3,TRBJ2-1,CASSPTRDEQFF